A single T cell receptor beta chain is shown here with its context. Its antigen is unidentified. CDR1 and CDR2 (germline): DFQATT, SNEGSKA (reference sequence). Between the trimmed V and J ends, which lost 6 bases and 1 base, there was a span of 12 bases. The CDR3 runs 13 residues. The entry originates in a study of T cell repertoires in cytomegalovirus infection. On the study more broadly: Carrying CMV and the relevant HLA type showed in public TCR beta signatures. Findings and caveats of the study: Dominating the ex vivo response were TCR beta clonotypes that were CMV-specific and HLA-C-restricted. Cumulative frequency of public TCR beta families picked out carriers of CMV plus the relevant HLA.

Using its own MiXCR run on the reads, TCRdb lists one record per CDR3 protein. Of under 200,000 distinct CDR3 sequences listed, approximately 28% were seen once; the top ten hold 30% to 35%. The receptor comes from a human donor in good health (CMV status not recorded). Some clones in this sample may be carry-over from other donors' samples. Sequencing was carried out using PBMCs. The V call is TRBV20-1, the J call TRBJ1-1, with D possibly being TRBD1 (6 bases). The CDR3 nucleotides read TGCAGTGCCCCCGGGACAAGGAACACTGAAGCTTTCTTT. It encodes CSAPGTRNTEAFF.